These T cell receptor beta chains were read from a single sample in a study of a mutant IDH1 vaccine in newly diagnosed glioma. Using immunoSEQ multiplex PCR, the repertoire was profiled, and TCRdb retains in-frame clones only, with some absent. The sample has tens of thousands of clones, roughly four fifths seen once. These receptors lack a known antigen. The sequencing here drew on PBMCs, taken from a glioma patient whose treatment included an IDH1 peptide vaccine. Receptors were obtained from a man aged 25-45 years with glioma. The CDR3 runs from the conserved cysteine through the conserved F or W. The order of the fields is J gene, V gene, clone size, D gene, CDR3 DNA, CDR3 protein. The D gene is left open where the match is weak. Clone size is stated in some rows and not others, as once, few, many or a class when expanded.

TRBJ2-2,TRBV18,NA,NA,TGTGCCAGCTCACCACCGCCGACTAGCACCGGGGAGCTGTTTTTT,CASSPPPTSTGELFF
TRBJ2-3,TRBV6-5,NA,NA,TGTGCCAGCAGTTACAACCGGGGAGCAGATACGCAGTATTTT,CASSYNRGADTQYF
TRBJ2-7,TRBV6-1,NA,NA,TGTGCCAGCAGTGAAGGGACAGCACCATACGAGCAGTACTTC,CASSEGTAPYEQYF
TRBJ1-3,TRBV7-9,NA,NA,TGTGCCAGCAGCTTAGGCGGGGGCTCTGGAAACACCATATATTTT,CASSLGGGSGNTIYF
TRBJ2-1,TRBV5-1,NA,NA,TGCGCCAGCAGCTTGCGAGGCTTCCAGTCCTACAATGAGCAGTTCTTC,CASSLRGFQSYNEQFF
TRBJ1-4,TRBV5-6,NA,TRBD1,TGTGCCAGCAGCTTCGGGACAGAAGTTGAAAAACTGTTTTTT,CASSFGTEVEKLFF
TRBJ1-1,TRBV30,few,NA,TGTGCCTGGAGACCGGGCATTAACACTGAAGCTTTCTTT,CAWRPGINTEAFF
TRBJ2-7,TRBV30,once,NA,TGTGCCTGGAGTGTACGGGACGGGAGCCACGAGCAGTACTTC,CAWSVRDGSHEQYF
TRBJ2-3,TRBV5-1,NA,NA,TGCGCCAGCAGCCTTTCCCAGAAAGGAGATACGCAGTATTTT,CASSLSQKGDTQYF
TRBJ2-1,TRBV4-1,few,TRBD2,TGCGCCAGCAGCCCCCTACCTTACCTAGCGGGAGGAAGGAGCTCCTACAATGAGCAGTTCTTC,CASSPLPYLAGGRSSYNEQFF
TRBJ2-3,TRBV2,NA,NA,TGTGCCAGCAGCTGGAGGAGGCCGCAGGATACGCAGTATTTT,CASSWRRPQDTQYF
TRBJ2-7,TRBV28,NA,NA,TGTGCCAGCAGTCAGGGAGGGGGGAGCAACGAGCAGTACTTC,CASSQGGGSNEQYF
TRBJ2-1,TRBV5-1,NA,NA,TGCGCCAGCAGCTTGACGCGGGGTGGCAATGAGCAGTTCTTC,CASSLTRGGNEQFF
TRBJ1-3,TRBV4-2,NA,NA,TGTGCCAGCAGCCAAGACCCAGGGTTTGGAAACACCATATATTTT,CASSQDPGFGNTIYF
TRBJ2-5,TRBV7-9,NA,TRBD2,TGTGCCAGCACCCCGACTAGCGCTCAAGAGACCCAGTACTTC,CASTPTSAQETQYF
TRBJ1-5,TRBV6-1,NA,TRBD1,TGTGCCAGCAGCACAGGGGTGGGCAATCAGCCCCAGCATTTT,CASSTGVGNQPQHF
TRBJ2-7,TRBV7-9,NA,TRBD1,TGTGCCAGCAGCTCGGGACAGGGGGCGTTTTTATTCGAGCAGTACTTC,CASSSGQGAFLFEQYF
TRBJ1-1,TRBV7-8,NA,NA,TGTGCCAGCAGCTTAGGGGCGGGCACTGAAGCTTTCTTT,CASSLGAGTEAFF
TRBJ2-2,TRBV29-1,NA,TRBD1,TGCAGCGTCACCGGGACAGGGGGCTACACCGGGGAGCTGTTTTTT,CSVTGTGGYTGELFF
TRBJ2-1,TRBV5-1,NA,TRBD2,TGCGCCAGCAGCTTGTCACTAGCGGGGGTTCCCAATGAGCAGTTCTTC,CASSLSLAGVPNEQFF
TRBJ1-4,TRBV27,NA,NA,TGTGCCAGCAGTTTAAGGGGGATTAATGAAAAACTGTTTTTT,CASSLRGINEKLFF
TRBJ1-1,TRBV5-1,NA,NA,TGCGCCAGCAGCTTGGTAGTTGGGGTCGCTGAAGCTTTCTTT,CASSLVVGVAEAFF
TRBJ2-5,TRBV5-6,NA,TRBD2,TGTGCCAGCAGTGGGGGGGTAGCGGGACAAGAGACCCAGTACTTC,CASSGGVAGQETQYF
TRBJ2-2,TRBV5-5,NA,NA,TGTGCCAGCAGCTTGAGTCGGAGGCAGTCCCAGAACACCGGGGAGCTGTTTTTT,CASSLSRRQSQNTGELFF
TRBJ1-1,TRBV30,few,NA,TGTGCCTGGACAGAGGGCACTGAAGCTTTCTTT,CAWTEGTEAFF
TRBJ2-7,TRBV5-1,NA,NA,TGCGCCAGCAGCCCAGGGGGGGCGGGAGGCGACGAGCAGTACTTC,CASSPGGAGGDEQYF
TRBJ1-3,TRBV11-2,NA,NA,TGTGCCAGCAGCTGGACTTGGGGCTCTGGAAACACCATATATTTT,CASSWTWGSGNTIYF
TRBJ2-3,TRBV5-6,NA,NA,TGTGCCAGCAGCTTTTCCATCAGGAGAAGCACAGATACGCAGTATTTT,CASSFSIRRSTDTQYF
TRBJ1-1,TRBV29-1,once,NA,TGCAGCGTTGAACCGGGGGCATTCGGAGGGGGTAACACTGAAGCTTTCTTT,CSVEPGAFGGGNTEAFF
TRBJ1-2,TRBV5-1,NA,NA,TGCGCCAGCCGGGGAACAGGGACTGACTATGGCTACACCTTC,CASRGTGTDYGYTF
TRBJ1-2,TRBV6-1,NA,TRBD1,TGTGCCAGCAGCACAGGGGGCGCAGGGTATGGCTACACCTTC,CASSTGGAGYGYTF
TRBJ2-7,TRBV5-4,few,TRBD2,TGTGCCAGCAGCTTGGGCGGGGGACTAGCTATCAACGAGCAGTACTTC,CASSLGGGLAINEQYF
TRBJ2-7,TRBV4-2,NA,NA,TGTGCCAGCAGCCAAGACGGGGACGGCAGCTACGAGCAGTACTTC,CASSQDGDGSYEQYF
TRBJ2-7,TRBV30,NA,NA,TGTGCCTGGAGTAAAGGTCGCTACGAGCAGTACTTC,CAWSKGRYEQYF
TRBJ1-5,TRBV2,NA,NA,TGTGCCACACAGGGACCCAATCAGCCCCAGCATTTT,CATQGPNQPQHF
TRBJ1-2,TRBV7-6,medium-sized,NA,TGTGCCAGCAGCGCTGGACCGGTAGCTAACTATGGCTACACCTTC,CASSAGPVANYGYTF
TRBJ2-3,TRBV6-4,NA,TRBD1,TGTGCCAGCAGTCCGGACAGGGGCGGGGCAGATACGCAGTATTTT,CASSPDRGGADTQYF
TRBJ1-3,TRBV6-1,NA,NA,TGTGCCAGCAGTGCTTTGACAGTCTCTGGAAACACCATATATTTT,CASSALTVSGNTIYF
TRBJ1-2,TRBV4-1,NA,NA,TGCGCCAGCAGCCATGGGACGGTCCAGCTCGACTATGGCTACACCTTC,CASSHGTVQLDYGYTF
TRBJ2-3,TRBV4-1,NA,TRBD2,TGCGCCAGCAGCCAAGATCCCCCAGGAGCGGGAGGGACAGATACGCAGTATTTT,CASSQDPPGAGGTDTQYF
TRBJ1-1,TRBV19,NA,NA,TGTGCCAGTAGTTCCGGCCGGCATAACACTGAAGCTTTCTTT,CASSSGRHNTEAFF
TRBJ1-1,TRBV5-1,once,NA,TGCGCCAGCAGCGGGGGCCTCTTGAACACTGAAGCTTTCTTT,CASSGGLLNTEAFF
TRBJ2-1,TRBV4-2,NA,NA,TGTGCCAGCAGCCAAGATCCCCGAGTGAGCTCCTACAATGAGCAGTTCTTC,CASSQDPRVSSYNEQFF